The 22 T cell receptor beta chains reported below all come from one sample, sequenced in a study of shared clonotypes between healthy human individuals. CD45RO-negative, CCR7-selected cells formed the naive CD8 fraction, which excluded terminally differentiated effector memory CD45RA+ cells. TCRdb keeps only in-frame clones here, not all; method: immunoSEQ multiplex PCR. The sample consists of 660,000 or so clones, about 95% of them appearing once. Sequencing input: naive CD8+ T cells sorted from blood. These receptors originate from a woman in her twenties or thirties in good health.

The chain is built from TRBV25-1 and TRBJ2-1; possibly TRBD1 for D (6 bases). The V end was cut by 6 bases, the J end by 5 bases, with 14 bases between. The CDR3 length is 14 residues. Germline V gene lookup returns CDR1 MGHDK and CDR2 SYGVNS. The CDR3 region is CASRPGHTHNEQFF. CDR3 nucleotide sequence: TGTGCCAGCAGACCGGGACATACGCACAATGAGCAGTTCTTC.

This chain joins TRBV5-6 and TRBJ2-5; D may match TRBD1 or TRBD2 (5 bases each). The germline CDR1 and CDR2 sequences are SGHDT and YYEEEE. The CDR3 totals 17 residues. V dropped 2 bases and J dropped 2 bases, with 19 bases sitting between them. The CDR3 nucleotides read TGTGCCAGCAGCTTCTCTACGGGGCGCCAGTCTCAAGAGACCCAGTACTTC. This sequence encodes CASSFSTGRQSQETQYF.

Turning to this clone: This specimen includes other DNA sequences encoding the same CDR3. The gene calls are TRBV27 and TRBJ2-7; TRBD2 might be the D (5 bases). V shed 0 bases and J shed 4 bases, with 10 bases lying between them. The CDR3 consists of 14 residues. The germline V gene encodes CDR1 MNHEY and CDR2 SMNVEV (reference sequence). The CDR3 region is CASSLSQTGYEQYF. Here the CDR3 DNA reads TGTGCCAGCAGTTTATCACAAACGGGGTACGAGCAGTACTTC.

The V and J genes are TRBV11-2 and TRBJ1-2; 9 nucleotides agree with TRBD1. From germline, CDR1 is SGHAT and CDR2 FQNNGV. This CDR3 spans 15 amino acids. The V and J ends lost 5 bases and 5 bases, in that order; junction bases with no gene match: 9. The CDR3 is CASSDPGTGRYGYTF. The CDR3 bases are TGTGCCAGCAGCGACCCCGGGACAGGGCGATATGGCTACACCTTC.

Here the CDR3 reads CASTQRGYNEQFF. CDR3 DNA: TGTGCCAGCACCCAAAGGGGTTACAATGAGCAGTTCTTC. This sequence joins TRBV11-2 and TRBJ2-1, with D possibly matching TRBD1 (5 bases). Between the trimmed V and J ends, which lost 7 bases and 4 bases, there was a span of 11 bases. CDR3 size: 13 residues. The V gene's germline CDR1 is SGHAT and CDR2 FQNNGV.

The rearrangement links TRBV5-4 to TRBJ2-7; 7 nucleotides line up with TRBD1. J lost 5 bases, V lost 3 bases, and 5 bases had no gene match. The germline gives CDR1 SGHNT, CDR2 YYREEE (reference sequence). The CDR3 runs to 13 residues. For the CDR3, the DNA is TGTGCCAGCAGCTACGACAGGGCCCACGAGCAGTACTTC. Amino acids: CASSYDRAHEQYF.

This chain connects TRBV6-9 to TRBJ1-5; 8 bases are a match to TRBD1. The CDR3 spans 14 residues. The ends lost 4 bases at V and 6 bases at J; junction bases unmatched: 5. Germline V lookup: CDR1 MNHGY, CDR2 SVAAGI. CDR3 nucleotide sequence: TGTGCCAGCAGTTCTGGACAGGGTGGTCAGCCCCAGCATTTT. This sequence encodes CASSSGQGGQPQHF.

This clone was seen once. Other DNA variants within this sample encode the same CDR3. The gene calls are TRBV6-5 and TRBJ2-7; 9 nucleotides agree with TRBD1. This CDR3 has 14 residues. With V trimmed by 2 bases and J by 4 bases, 3 bases remained unmatched. From germline, CDR1 is MNHEY and CDR2 SVGAGI. The CDR3: CASSYGGTGYEQYF. The CDR3 nucleotides are TGTGCCAGCAGTTACGGAGGGACAGGGTACGAGCAGTACTTC.

The chain links TRBV13 to TRBJ2-5, with D possibly TRBD1 on 5 matching bases. The CDR3 extends over 12 amino acids. Trimming cost V 5 bases and J 4 bases, with 8 bases left between them. CDR1 and CDR2 (germline): PRHDT, FYEKMQ (reference sequence). CDR3 sequence reads: CASSADRETQYF. Here the CDR3 DNA reads TGTGCCAGCAGCGCCGACAGAGAGACCCAGTACTTC. The full variable domain, completed using reference TRBV13 and TRBJ2-5, is AAGVIQSPRHLIKEKRETATLKCYPIPRHDTVYWYQQGPGQDPQFLISFYEKMQSDKGSIPDRFSAQQFSDYHSELNMSSLELGDSALYFCASSADRETQYFGPGTRLLVL.

This rearrangement joins TRBV6-1 to TRBJ1-2; no definite D call. CDR3 length equals 13 residues. V lost 6 bases and J 5 bases, leaving 13 bases between the germline ends. In germline, CDR1 is MNHNS, CDR2 SASEGT. DNA for the CDR3: TGTGCCAGCAGGGCACGGGATGCATATGGCTACACCTTC. This encodes CASRARDAYGYTF.

The V gene is TRBV29-1, the J gene TRBJ2-1, with 7 bases identical to TRBD1. CDR3 size: 15 residues. Trimming took 3 bases from V and 0 from J; bases not matched to a gene: 5. Germline assignment: CDR1 SQVTM and CDR2 ANQGSEA. The DNA for the CDR3 is TGCAGCGTTGATCGGGACAGAAGCTCCTACAATGAGCAGTTCTTC. Translating gives CSVDRDRSSYNEQFF.

The chain links TRBV21-1 to TRBJ1-1. TRBV21-1 is termed a pseudogene. The CDR3 is 19 residues long. CDR3 sequence reads: CASSKPPENKNPGATEAFF. CDR3 DNA sequence: TGTGCCAGCAGCAAACCCCCGGAGAACAAGAATCCCGGGGCCACTGAAGCTTTCTTT.

The chain is built from TRBV7-6 and TRBJ1-2; TRBD1 matches at 8 bases. The CDR3 sequence is 14 residues long. The germline gives CDR1 SGHVS, CDR2 FNYEAQ. Trimming at V came to 5 bases and at J to 12 bases, leaving 14 bases not matched to a gene. DNA for the CDR3: TGTGCCAGCAGCCCTATCGGGACAGGTCTAAAGGACACCTTC. Translation: CASSPIGTGLKDTF.

The V call is TRBV7-2, the J call TRBJ1-2, with unresolved D. This CDR3 spans 14 amino acids. Trimming removed 5 bases at V and 3 bases at J, with 13 bases between. CDR1 is SGHTA, CDR2 FQGNSA, per germline. CDR3 sequence reads: CASSATQEDYGYTF. The CDR3, as DNA: TGTGCCAGCAGCGCAACTCAGGAGGACTATGGCTACACCTTC.

The genes are TRBV7-9 and TRBJ2-7; 8 bases map to TRBD1. CDR3 length equals 15 residues. Per germline, CDR1 SEHNR and CDR2 FQNEAQ (reference sequence). J gave up 5 bases and V 3 bases, and 9 bases lay outside the gene matches. DNA for the CDR3: TGTGCCAGCAGCTTCCGGGACAGGAGGGTCGACGAGCAGTACTTC. Its translation is CASSFRDRRVDEQYF. The entire variable domain, with the rest obtained from reference TRBV7-9 and TRBJ2-7, is as follows: DTGVSQNPRHKITKRGQNVTFRCDPISEHNRLYWYRQTLGQGPEFLTYFQNEAQLEKSRLLSDRFSAERPKGSFSTLEIQRTEQGDSAMYLCASSFRDRRVDEQYFGPGTRLTVT.

This chain uses TRBV27 with TRBJ2-7; the D is unclear. Germline V gene lookup returns CDR1 MNHEY and CDR2 SMNVEV (reference sequence). V lost 4 bases and J lost 1, with 5 bases in between. This CDR3 contains 12 residues. The CDR3 DNA reads TGTGCCAGCAGTTCGGATTCCTACGAGCAGTACTTC. Its protein product is CASSSDSYEQYF.

The V gene is TRBV18, the J gene TRBJ2-5; perhaps TRBD1 as D (5 bases). There are 14 residues in the CDR3. Trimming cost V 5 bases and J 0 bases, with 10 bases left between them. CDR1 and CDR2 from the germline V gene are KGHSH and LQKENI. CDR3 sequence: CASSERQYQETQYF. The CDR3 DNA is TGTGCCAGCTCAGAGCGACAGTACCAAGAGACCCAGTACTTC. The entire variable domain, with the rest obtained from reference TRBV18 and TRBJ2-5, is as follows: NAGVMQNPRHLVRRRGQEARLRCSPMKGHSHVYWYRQLPEEGLKFMVYLQKENIIDESGMPKERFSAEFPKEGPSILRIQQVVRGDSAAYFCASSERQYQETQYFGPGTRLLVL.

The chain carries TRBV10-1 and TRBJ2-2; 8 bases agree with TRBD2. Germline CDR1 and CDR2: WNHNN and SYGVQD (reference sequence). The CDR3 is 15 residues long. Trimming cost V 4 bases and J 4 bases; bases outside gene matches: 5. CDR3 sequence reads: CASSAREGSTGELFF. The CDR3 DNA reads TGCGCCAGCAGTGCTCGGGAGGGTAGCACCGGGGAGCTGTTTTTT.

The chain has TRBV10-3 and TRBJ2-1; 7 bases agree with TRBD2. With 3 bases clipped from V and 4 bases from J, the junction kept 9 bases outside the gene matches. CDR3 length equals 16 residues. CDR1 is ENHRY and CDR2 is SYGVKD in the germline V gene. The CDR3 protein is CAISDPSGDFYNEQFF. DNA of the CDR3: TGTGCCATCAGTGACCCTAGCGGCGACTTTTACAATGAGCAGTTCTTC.

This clone was observed a single time. The genes are TRBV29-1 and TRBJ2-1, with 11 bases lining up with TRBD1. The V gene end was trimmed by 3 bases and the J gene end by 8 bases; junction bases not matched to a gene: 6. This CDR3 has 14 amino acids. Germline V gene lookup returns CDR1 SQVTM and CDR2 ANQGSEA. The CDR3 reads CSVDGQGAGDEQFF. DNA for the CDR3: TGCAGCGTTGACGGACAGGGGGCGGGCGATGAGCAGTTCTTC.

This chain joins TRBV28 and TRBJ2-5; TRBD2 might be the D (5 bases). Germline values: CDR1 MDHEN, CDR2 SYDVKM. There are 14 residues in the CDR3. V was clipped by 1 base and J by 5 bases, with 11 bases between them. CDR3 loop: CASSLLTGVETQYF. The CDR3, as DNA: TGTGCCAGCAGTTTATTGACCGGGGTCGAGACCCAGTACTTC.

The J gene is TRBJ1-1, the V gene TRBV4-1; TRBD1 is a possible D gene (5 bases). Looked up from germline, CDR1 is MGHRA and CDR2 is YSYEKL. Trimming left V 1 base short and J 4 bases short, with 10 bases between. The CDR3 is 14 amino acids. CDR3 bases: TGCGCCAGCAGCCAAGTTTCCGGGGGCACTGAAGCTTTCTTT. Protein product: CASSQVSGGTEAFF.